This T cell receptor beta chain was retrieved from a study of T-cell reconstitution after alpha-beta-depleted transplantation in children. Study-level points and caveats: Alpha-beta T cells about two months after transplant reportedly derived from several hundred expanded graft clones. From surviving recipient T cells and thymic progenitors came the high day-60 TCRbeta diversity observed in some patients. Diversity and T-cell counts at one year after transplant derived mostly from new T cells.

With regard to this clonotype: Its antigen is as yet unknown.

As it was prepared, the TCRbeta library received unique molecular identifiers. A single record per CDR3 protein comes from TCRdb applying MiXCR to the PCR reads. The table shows some 78,000 distinct CDR3 sequences, with approximately 14% occurring only once. Germline loops: CDR1 DFQATT, CDR2 SNEGSKA (reference sequence). Trimming pared 6 bases from V and 5 bases from J, leaving 13 bases between. The CDR3 length is 12 residues. The genes are TRBV20-1 and TRBJ1-1, with D unresolved. This material consisted of PBMCs, mostly from graft donor cells, taken 180 days after TCRalphabeta/CD19-depleted stem cell transplant. The receptor's source is a male patient aged 2 to 9 who had a stem cell transplant for acute lymphoblastic leukemia, so the T cells may come from the graft donor. Here the CDR3 reads CSAGSQGTEAFF. For the CDR3, the DNA is TGCAGTGCAGGATCCCAAGGGACTGAAGCTTTCTTT.